This T cell receptor (beta chain) was documented in a study of B cell selection in AIRE deficiency. CDR3 length equals 16 residues. Trimming took off 4 bases at V and 1 base at J, with 18 bases between the two ends. Germline CDR1 is SGHNT and CDR2 is YYREEE (reference sequence). Generated by immunoSEQ multiplex PCR, the TCRdb table keeps only in-frame clones and is missing some. The sample holds roughly 18,000 clones, 85% to 95% seen once. Regulatory T cells were sorted as CD4+CD25hiCD127low/negative cells. The rearrangement uses TRBV5-4 and TRBJ2-7; perhaps TRBD2 as D (6 bases). Sequenced: CD4+CD25+ Tregs sorted from PBMCs. This clonotype was sampled from a human donor in good health. The CDR3 DNA follows: TGTGCCAGCAGCCCCGGAGGGCGGTTGGTGTCCTACGAGCAGTACTTC. Amino acids: CASSPGGRLVSYEQYF.